This T cell receptor beta chain emerged from a study of early T cells in non-severe SARS-CoV-2 infection. General study points: Reliance on VDJdb matching favored anti-spike CD8 responses; private and CD4 specificities were missed.

V was clipped by 3 bases and J by 4 bases, with 21 bases between them. CDR1 is DFQATT and CDR2 is SNEGSKA in the germline V gene (reference sequence). This CDR3 spans 16 amino acids. From the 5' RACE reads, TCRdb called clonotypes with MiXCR, one entry per CDR3 protein. The table lists around 20,000 distinct CDR3 sequences, under 4.5% of them singletons. This clonotype was observed a handful of times. No antigen is known for it. The source material was whole blood. J is TRBJ1-1 and V is TRBV20-1, with D tentatively TRBD1 (5 bases). The sequence derives from an adult who was a healthcare worker with PCR-confirmed SARS-CoV-2 infection or an uninfected control (not recorded which). The CDR3 region is CSASPPPWGRGTEAFF. The CDR3 bases are TGCAGTGCTAGCCCTCCGCCCTGGGGCCGGGGCACTGAAGCTTTCTTT.